This entry is about one T cell receptor (beta chain). The target antigen is unknown. This may come from a read error, since a much larger clone is one base off. Germline V lookup: CDR1 DFQATT, CDR2 SNEGSKA (reference sequence). V was shortened by 7 bases and J by 0 bases, with 17 bases between the two germline ends. This CDR3 has 15 amino acids. Using quantitative 5'-RACE with molecular barcodes, the authors made TCR beta libraries. One entry per CDR3 protein, called by TCRdb with MiXCR from the 5' RACE reads. The data show 450,000 to 550,000 distinct CDR3 sequences, with about 5.7% seen just once and approximately 3.5% held by the top ten. The source of the sample is a study of CD8 T cells in ankylosing spondylitis. Study-wide results and limits: Eight or nine highly homologous variants formed a TCR beta motif that appeared characteristic of ankylosing spondylitis blood.

V is TRBV20-1 and J is TRBJ2-3; D not certain. The specimen sequenced was blood, either unsorted or a sorted T cell fraction (not recorded which). The source of this sequence is a male donor with ankylosing spondylitis. The DNA for the CDR3 is TGCAGTGATAGTGTGAGGACCCACAGCACAGATACGCAGTATTTT. Protein: CSDSVRTHSTDTQYF.